These 2 T cell receptor beta chains were all obtained from the same sample, sequenced in a study of blood T cell repertoires in COVID-19. Sequenced by immunoSEQ multiplex PCR; TCRdb stores in-frame clones only, minus some. The sample yields about 150,000 clones, about nine tenths seen once. Sequencing was done on a sample of peripheral blood. The receptors shown here come from a woman aged 55-69 years with active or convalescent COVID-19.

This clone occurred once. The gene calls are TRBV23-1 and TRBJ2-3, with 7 bases that match TRBD1. TRBV23-1 is an ORF for which the function is uncertain. The CDR3 totals 17 residues. J was trimmed by 3 bases and V by 6 bases; bases with no gene match: 15. The CDR3 nucleotides read TGCGCCAGCAGCCGAAGCAGGGGGATGCATGGGACAGATACGCAGTATTTT. It encodes CASSRSRGMHGTDTQYF.

The chain recombines TRBV19 with TRBJ1-5; a possible D gene is TRBD1 (6 bases). Germline V gene lookup returns CDR1 LNHDA and CDR2 SQIVND (reference sequence). The CDR3 runs 17 residues. V lost 8 bases and J 0 bases, leaving 20 bases between the germline ends. The DNA for the CDR3 is TGTGCCAGTTCGACCCACACGCGGACAGATAGCAATCAGCCCCAGCATTTT. This encodes CASSTHTRTDSNQPQHF. The whole variable domain, filled in from reference TRBV19 and TRBJ1-5, reads DGGITQSPKYLFRKEGQNVTLSCEQNLNHDAMYWYRQDPGQGLRLIYYSQIVNDFQKGDIAEGYSVSREKKESFPLTVTSAQKNPTAFYLCASSTHTRTDSNQPQHFGDGTRLSIL.